The rows below give T cell receptor beta chains drawn from one sample of a study of cytomegalovirus exposure and HLA in healthy donors. Only in-frame clones appear in the TCRdb table, and some are missing; sequencing was by immunoSEQ multiplex PCR. The top ten clones hold 4.9% of a sample with about 140,000 clones, 77% of them seen once. The sequencing input was PBMCs. Source of these receptors: a woman aged 50 to 60 in good health and CMV-seronegative. CDR3s include the opening cysteine and the closing phenylalanine or tryptophan. A D gene is named only where the DNA matches it firmly. Not all rows give a size; the values are once, few, many and, for expanded clones, a class.

size,V,D,J,CDR3,DNA
NA,TRBV7-8,NA,TRBJ2-1,CASSLVDTLVDEQFF,TGTGCCAGCAGCTTAGTGGACACCCTCGTTGATGAGCAGTTCTTC
once,TRBV4-1,NA,TRBJ1-5,CASSGGGSGQPQHF,TGCGCCAGCAGCGGGGGCGGGAGCGGTCAGCCCCAGCATTTT
NA,TRBV25-1,NA,TRBJ2-1,CASSLVLGGEQFF,TGTGCCAGCAGTCTAGTCCTCGGGGGTGAGCAGTTCTTC
NA,TRBV14,TRBD2,TRBJ2-2,CASSHPPARAGPLNTGELFF,TGTGCCAGCAGCCACCCCCCGGCCCGAGCGGGGCCACTGAACACCGGGGAGCTGTTTTTT
NA,TRBV19,NA,TRBJ2-7,CASSSGHNYEQYF,TGTGCCAGTAGTAGTGGACATAACTACGAGCAGTACTTC
NA,TRBV6-5,NA,TRBJ1-1,CASMTVNTEAFF,TGTGCCAGCATGACAGTGAACACTGAAGCTTTCTTT
NA,TRBV19,NA,TRBJ2-5,CASSQQVQETQYF,TGTGCCAGTAGTCAGCAGGTCCAAGAGACCCAGTACTTC
NA,TRBV19,NA,TRBJ2-1,CASSILTGEDEQFF,TGTGCCAGTAGTATCTTGACCGGGGAGGATGAGCAGTTCTTC
NA,TRBV19,NA,TRBJ2-2,CASSMGGGQEFLAGELFF,TGTGCCAGTAGTATGGGAGGCGGACAGGAGTTCTTAGCCGGGGAGCTGTTTTTT
NA,TRBV30,TRBD2,TRBJ2-1,CAWMGGVDNEQFF,TGTGCCTGGATGGGGGGGGTGGACAATGAGCAGTTCTTC
NA,TRBV30,NA,TRBJ1-1,CAWTLERVGVAFF,TGTGCCTGGACTCTTGAACGGGTAGGGGTTGCTTTCTTT
few,TRBV11-2,NA,TRBJ2-3,CASSPEWGPYTDTQYF,TGTGCCAGCAGCCCCGAGTGGGGGCCTTACACAGATACGCAGTATTTT
once,TRBV7-8,TRBD1,TRBJ1-5,CASSIQGAGSNQPQHF,TGTGCCAGCAGCATACAGGGGGCGGGAAGCAATCAGCCCCAGCATTTT
NA,TRBV6-1,NA,TRBJ1-2,CASRTVNYGYTF,TGTGCCAGCAGGACAGTAAACTATGGCTACACCTTC
NA,TRBV7-2,NA,TRBJ1-1,CASSLVGQGNTEAFF,TGTGCCAGCAGCTTAGTTGGCCAGGGGAACACTGAAGCTTTCTTT
NA,TRBV2,TRBD1,TRBJ1-1,CASSVQGDGTTEAFF,TGTGCCAGCAGTGTTCAGGGGGATGGTACCACTGAAGCTTTCTTT
NA,TRBV28,TRBD1,TRBJ2-1,CASSYRQGAISYNEQFF,TGTGCCAGCAGCTACCGACAGGGGGCTATATCCTACAATGAGCAGTTCTTC
NA,TRBV5-4,NA,TRBJ1-2,CASSGERLTNYGYTF,TGTGCCAGCAGCGGGGAGCGGCTAACGAACTATGGCTACACCTTC
NA,TRBV7-9,NA,TRBJ2-6,CASSFIGANVLTF,TGTGCCAGCAGCTTTATCGGGGCCAACGTCCTGACTTTC
few,TRBV2,NA,TRBJ1-1,CASNKPTYMNTEAFF,TGTGCCAGCAATAAACCGACTTATATGAACACTGAAGCTTTCTTT
NA,TRBV4-3,NA,TRBJ2-1,CASSQDKGNFGNEQFF,TGCGCCAGCAGCCAAGATAAGGGGAATTTTGGCAATGAGCAGTTCTTC
NA,TRBV29-1,NA,TRBJ1-2,CSVEEAGSTYGYTF,TGCAGCGTTGAGGAGGCAGGATCAACTTATGGCTACACCTTC
NA,TRBV29-1,NA,TRBJ1-1,CSAPVGTNTNTEAFF,TGCAGCGCCCCAGTGGGGACAAATACGAACACTGAAGCTTTCTTT
once,TRBV28,NA,TRBJ1-6,CASSSRNLTYSPLHF,TGTGCCAGCAGTTCGAGAAATTTGACTTATTCACCCCTCCACTTT
NA,TRBV30,NA,TRBJ1-2,CAWSPSLLQVNFRYGYTF,TGTGCCTGGAGTCCGAGCCTCCTTCAGGTGAACTTTCGCTATGGCTACACCTTC
NA,TRBV19,TRBD1,TRBJ1-1,CASTGQAGSGTEAFF,TGTGCCAGTACCGGACAGGCCGGGAGCGGCACTGAAGCTTTCTTT